Following are 31 T cell receptor beta chains from one sample sequenced in a study of post-analysis software for immune sequencing data. Unique-molecular-identifier-tagged TCR beta cDNA libraries were used. MiXCR, applied by TCRdb to the PCR reads, yields one record per CDR3 protein. In the table there are under 200,000 distinct CDR3 sequences, around 29% of which are singletons. Study outcomes and limitations: Five TRBV segments, including TRBV5-6, TRBV5-1 and TRBV20-1, were more frequent in patients than controls.

No antigen has been assigned to these receptors. Sample: blood. These receptors were collected from a girl under 18 with multiple sclerosis.

The chain couples TRBV19 to TRBJ1-2; D unresolved. The CDR3 covers 14 residues. CDR1 and CDR2 (germline): LNHDA, SQIVND (reference sequence). With 7 bases removed from V and 0 bases from J, the gap between germline ends came to 12 bases. CDR3 nucleotides: TGTGCCAGTAAGTTCAACGCGCCTAACTATGGCTACACCTTC. Its translation is CASKFNAPNYGYTF.

This clonotype was detected many times. The V and J genes are TRBV5-1 and TRBJ1-5; D gene ambiguous. CDR1 and CDR2 from the germline V gene are SGHRS and YFSETQ. CDR3 length equals 13 residues. V was pared by 0 bases and J by 3 bases, with 4 bases between. CDR3 sequence reads: CASSLDNNQPQHF. The CDR3 coding sequence is TGCGCCAGCAGCTTGGACAACAATCAGCCCCAGCATTTT. Based on the CDR3 plus reference TRBV5-1 and TRBJ1-5, the full variable domain is KAGVTQTPRYLIKTRGQQVTLSCSPISGHRSVSWYQQTPGQGLQFLFEYFSETQRNKGNFPGRFSGRQFSNSRSEMNVSTLELGDSALYLCASSLDNNQPQHFGDGTRLSIL.

This clonotype was detected ten times or more. The chain has TRBV20-1 and TRBJ2-7; 13 bases are shared with TRBD2. The V segment lost 3 bases and the J segment 6 bases; nucleotides outside the gene matches: 14. The CDR3 is 17 residues long. Germline CDR1 reads DFQATT; CDR2 reads SNEGSKA (reference sequence). CDR3 loop: CSASRFSGLAGAGEQYF. The CDR3 DNA reads TGCAGTGCTAGTAGATTCTCCGGACTAGCGGGAGCTGGCGAGCAGTACTTC.

As regards this clonotype: The junction departs from germline at one end; a sequencing error may be responsible. The chain carries TRBV2 and TRBJ2-3; unclear D gene. CDR3 length: 13 residues. Germline lookup yields CDR1 SNHLY and CDR2 FYNNEI. The CDR3 is CAGSRHGTDTQYF. The CDR3 bases are TGTGCCGGCAGCCGGCATGGCACAGATACGCAGTATTTT.

This clonotype showed up just a few times. The J gene is TRBJ2-7, the V gene TRBV18; D call uncertain. The germline CDR1 and CDR2 sequences are KGHSH and LQKENI. Trimming stripped 0 bases from V and 7 bases from J, with 10 bases between. The CDR3 is 13 amino acids. CDR3 DNA: TGTGCCAGCTCACCACCGTCGGTTTGGGAGCAGTACTTC. Amino acids: CASSPPSVWEQYF.

For this clonotype: At one boundary the junction diverges from the germline segment, which might be a read error. The V and J genes are TRBV12-3 or TRBV12-4 and TRBJ2-3; 8 bases align to TRBD2. This CDR3 has 14 amino acids. The CDR3 loop is CATGSGGSTDTEYF. The CDR3 DNA follows: TGTGCCACCGGGAGCGGGGGAAGCACAGATACGGAGTATTTT.

In its sample, this clonotype was seen a few times. The chain has TRBV7-9 and TRBJ2-1; TRBD2 aligns across 13 bases. Losses at the gene ends were 2 bases for V and 7 bases for J; bases not matched to a gene: 8. CDR1 is SEHNR and CDR2 is FQNEAQ in the germline V gene (reference sequence). This CDR3 has 17 residues. CDR3 sequence (DNA): TGTGCCAGCAGCTTACCTACCGGGACTAGCGGGGAAAATGAGCAGTTCTTC. Protein: CASSLPTGTSGENEQFF.

Concerning this clonotype itself: A much more abundant neighbour one base away suggests this may be a read error. The chain employs TRBV5-1 and TRBJ2-5; 9 bases map to TRBD2. Germline values: CDR1 SGHRS, CDR2 YFSETQ. The CDR3 length is 17 residues. The J segment lost 11 bases and the V segment lost 1 base, leaving 18 bases of the junction unmatched. Here the CDR3 DNA reads TGCGCCAGCAGCTTGAAGTATGTATTAGCGGGAGCTAATGAGCAGTACTTC. It encodes CASSLKYVLAGANEQYF. Based on the CDR3 plus reference TRBV5-1 and TRBJ2-5, the full variable domain is KAGVTQTPRYLIKTRGQQVTLSCSPISGHRSVSWYQQTPGQGLQFLFEYFSETQRNKGNFPGRFSGRQFSNSRSEMNVSTLELGDSALYLCASSLKYVLAGANEQYFGPGTRLLVL.

This clonotype was picked up many times. J is TRBJ1-2 and V is TRBV29-1, with 7 nucleotides matching TRBD1. CDR1 SQVTM and CDR2 ANQGSEA come from the germline V gene. The length of the CDR3 is 15 residues. The junction had 9 bases not matched to a gene; V was cut back by 5 bases and J by 0 bases. DNA of the CDR3: TGCAGCGTTCCCGACAGGGCTAGATCTAACTATGGCTACACCTTC. It yields the protein CSVPDRARSNYGYTF. Full variable domain (missing parts from reference TRBV29-1 and TRBJ1-2): SAVISQKPSRDICQRGTSLTIQCQVDSQVTMMFWYRQQPGQSLTLIATANQGSEATYESGFVIDKFPISRPNLTFSTLTVSNMSPEDSSIYLCSVPDRARSNYGYTFGSGTRLTVV.

The count of this clonotype is one. A much bigger clone sits one base away, suggesting this may be a read error. This sequence joins TRBV10-2 and TRBJ2-3, with D maybe TRBD2 (7 bases). Germline V gene data show CDR1 as WSHSY and CDR2 as SAAADI. The CDR3 is 16 amino acids. The CDR3 region is CPSRGLPSGKTDTQYF. The DNA of the CDR3 is TGCCCCAGCAGGGGCCTCCCCAGCGGGAAAACAGATACGCAGTATTTT.

This chain connects TRBV20-1 to TRBJ1-2; TRBD1 is a possible D gene (5 bases). The CDR3 totals 14 residues. The V gene lost 2 bases and the J gene lost 7 bases, with 17 bases spanning the gap. Germline V gene lookup returns CDR1 DFQATT and CDR2 SNEGSKA (reference sequence). The CDR3 region is CSARPSRAGGGYTF. The CDR3 bases are TGCAGTGCTAGACCTTCTCGAGCGGGGGGTGGCTACACCTTC.

This clonotype was observed at least ten times. This chain uses TRBV3-1 with TRBJ2-5; 7 positions agree with TRBD1. CDR1 and CDR2 (germline): LGHDT, YNNKEL (reference sequence). With V trimmed by 4 bases and J by 3 bases, 5 bases remained unmatched. This CDR3 spans 14 amino acids. In DNA form, the CDR3 reads TGTGCCAGCAGCCGACGACAGGGCAAAGAGACCCAGTACTTC. This encodes CASSRRQGKETQYF.

To note about this clonotype: Given a much more abundant clone one base away, this may be a read error. V is TRBV29-1 and J is TRBJ2-1; 7 bases line up with TRBD2. After removal of 4 bases from V and 10 bases from J, the junction contained 10 bases not matched to a gene. The CDR3 is 13 amino acids. CDR1 and CDR2 from the germline V gene are SQVTM and ANQGSEA. This CDR3 is CSVAGGTSYEQFF. The CDR3 DNA reads as TGCAGCGTTGCCGGGGGGACGTCCTACGAGCAGTTCTTC.

This clonotype was recorded many times. This rearrangement joins TRBV7-2 to TRBJ1-2; D ambiguous. Germline CDR1 is SGHTA and CDR2 is FQGNSA. V shed 5 bases and J shed 3 bases, with 16 bases lying between them. This CDR3 has 15 residues. CDR3 sequence (DNA): TGTGCCAGCAGCCGAGAAGGAGGGTGGGACTATGGCTACACCTTC. Protein product: CASSREGGWDYGYTF. Based on the CDR3 plus reference TRBV7-2 and TRBJ1-2, the full variable domain is GAGVSQSPSNKVTEKGKDVELRCDPISGHTALYWYRQSLGQGLEFLIYFQGNSAPDKSGLPSDRFSAERTGGSVSTLTIQRTQQEDSAVYLCASSREGGWDYGYTFGSGTRLTVV.

The genes are TRBV28 and TRBJ2-7; TRBD1 or TRBD2 may be the D gene (5 bases each). Trimming pared 5 bases from V and 2 bases from J, leaving 16 bases between. The length of the CDR3 is 15 residues. Per germline, CDR1 MDHEN and CDR2 SYDVKM. The CDR3 sequence is CASSGVSEGPYEQYF. CDR3 nucleotide sequence: TGTGCCAGCAGTGGGGTTAGTGAGGGGCCCTACGAGCAGTACTTC. Looking up the rest from reference TRBV28 and TRBJ2-7 gives the full variable domain: DVKVTQSSRYLVKRTGEKVFLECVQDMDHENMFWYRQDPGLGLRLIYFSYDVKMKEKGDIPEGYSVSREKKERFSLILESASTNQTSMYLCASSGVSEGPYEQYFGPGTRLTVT.

A note on this clonotype: A much larger clone lies one base from this, so it may be a read error. V and J are TRBV7-2 and TRBJ2-3; D might be TRBD2 (5 bases). V lost 5 bases to trimming and J lost 8 bases, with 17 bases between them. The CDR3 has 14 residues. Germline lookup yields CDR1 SGHTA and CDR2 FQGNSA. For the CDR3, the DNA is TGTGCCAGCAGCACGAGCCCCCGGGATGGTACGCAGTATTTT. Its protein is CASSTSPRDGTQYF.

This clonotype was picked up many times. The chain carries TRBV12-3 or TRBV12-4 and TRBJ2-5, with D maybe TRBD2 (6 bases). CDR3 length: 15 residues. The V and J ends lost 9 bases and 0 bases respectively, with 17 bases between them. CDR3 amino acids: CASAKNSGHQETQYF. CDR3 nucleotides: TGTGCCAGTGCTAAAAATAGCGGCCACCAAGAGACCCAGTACTTC.

This clonotype was observed at least ten times. This chain joins TRBV5-1 and TRBJ2-5; D unresolved. The germline V gene has CDR1 SGHRS and CDR2 YFSETQ. Between the trimmed V and J ends, which lost 5 bases and 2 bases, there was a span of 10 bases. This CDR3 has 13 amino acids. This CDR3 reads CASRGVIQETQYF. In DNA, the CDR3 is TGCGCCAGCAGAGGCGTGATACAAGAGACCCAGTACTTC.

This clonotype was detected ten times or more. The rearrangement links TRBV5-1 to TRBJ2-1; 14 bases agree with TRBD2. J was trimmed by 3 bases and V by 4 bases; bases with no gene match: 3. The CDR3 has 16 amino acids. Looked up from germline, CDR1 is SGHRS and CDR2 is YFSETQ. The CDR3: CASSQTSGGVYNEQFF. In nucleotides, the CDR3 is TGCGCCAGCAGCCAGACTAGCGGGGGGGTCTACAATGAGCAGTTCTTC.

This clonotype was counted at least ten times. The chain joins TRBV12-5 to TRBJ2-5; TRBD2 aligns across 15 bases. With V trimmed by 6 bases and J by 2 bases, 4 bases remained unmatched. The CDR3 totals 16 residues. Per the germline V gene, CDR1 is LGHNT and CDR2 is FRNRAP. CDR3 region: CASGPGTSGGQETQYF. As DNA, the CDR3 is TGTGCTAGTGGCCCAGGGACTAGCGGGGGGCAAGAGACCCAGTACTTC.

The chain recombines TRBV7-2 with TRBJ2-1, with D possibly matching TRBD2 (5 bases). V dropped 0 bases and J dropped 2 bases, with 8 bases sitting between them. There are 15 residues in the CDR3. Germline V gives CDR1 SGHTA, CDR2 FQGNSA. CDR3 sequence: CASSLAHGTYNEQFF. For the CDR3, the DNA is TGTGCCAGCAGCTTAGCGCACGGGACCTACAATGAGCAGTTCTTC.

Many counts were recorded for this clonotype. The chain has TRBV20-1 and TRBJ2-3, with D perhaps being TRBD1 or TRBD2 (5 bases each). The germline V gene has CDR1 DFQATT and CDR2 SNEGSKA (reference sequence). The germline V and J ends were trimmed by 6 bases and 6 bases, with 22 bases remaining between them. The CDR3 covers 15 residues. Here the CDR3 reads CSATIRDRAKDTQYF. The CDR3 DNA reads TGCAGTGCGACTATCCGGGACCGCGCAAAGGATACGCAGTATTTT.

This clonotype was detected only a few times. V and J are TRBV20-1 and TRBJ2-1; 8 nucleotides align to TRBD2. The CDR3 is 14 residues long. The ends lost 6 bases at V and 4 bases at J; junction bases unmatched: 8. Germline assignment: CDR1 DFQATT and CDR2 SNEGSKA (reference sequence). The CDR3 DNA sequence: TGCAGTGCCCTCCTAGCGGGCCCATACAATGAGCAGTTCTTC. Translating gives CSALLAGPYNEQFF.

This clonotype was detected ten times or more. This sequence joins TRBV5-1 and TRBJ2-3, with D hard to call. From germline, CDR1 is SGHRS and CDR2 YFSETQ. V was cut by 4 bases and J by 1 base, with 10 bases left in between. The CDR3 sequence is 14 residues long. DNA for the CDR3: TGCGCCAGCAGCCTAAGTGGTGGCACAGATACGCAGTATTTT. Its protein product is CASSLSGGTDTQYF. Using reference TRBV5-1 and TRBJ2-3 for the parts outside the CDR3, the full variable domain is KAGVTQTPRYLIKTRGQQVTLSCSPISGHRSVSWYQQTPGQGLQFLFEYFSETQRNKGNFPGRFSGRQFSNSRSEMNVSTLELGDSALYLCASSLSGGTDTQYFGPGTRLTVL.

The CDR3 reads CASGYRGRDTQYF. Here the CDR3 DNA reads TGTGCCAGCGGCTACAGGGGGCGAGATACGCAGTATTTT. J is TRBJ2-3 and V is TRBV6-5; TRBD1 matches at 9 bases. The J segment lost 5 bases and the V segment lost 8 bases, leaving 5 bases of the junction unmatched. This CDR3 has 13 residues. Per germline, CDR1 MNHEY and CDR2 SVGAGI.

Points on this clonotype: With a much larger clone just one base away, this may be a read error. The gene calls are TRBV9 and TRBJ2-1; D is unresolved. Trimming pared 2 bases from V and 1 base from J, leaving 10 bases between. CDR3 length: 15 amino acids. Germline CDR1 and CDR2: SGDLS and YYNGEE. CDR3 residues: CASSVEKVSYNEQFF. CDR3 nucleotide sequence: TGTGCCAGCAGCGTTGAGAAGGTATCCTACAATGAGCAGTTCTTC. The full variable domain, in which reference TRBV9 and TRBJ2-1 provide the parts outside the CDR3, is DSGVTQTPKHLITATGQRVTLRCSPRSGDLSVYWYQQSLDQGLQFLIQYYNGEERAKGNILERFSAQQFPDLHSELNLSSLELGDSALYFCASSVEKVSYNEQFFGPGTRLTVL.

V and J are TRBV5-1 and TRBJ1-2; 8 bases match TRBD1. The germline V gene has CDR1 SGHRS and CDR2 YFSETQ. Germline trimming cut 3 bases from V and 7 bases from J; bases unmatched to any gene: 14. The CDR3 spans 16 residues. The CDR3 DNA reads as TGCGCCAGCAGCTCACGGGACAGGCTGGTTCGAAGTGGCTACACCTTC. Protein: CASSSRDRLVRSGYTF.

This clonotype was seen more than once but under ten times. This CDR3 is CASSHNTKGLAGAYEQFF. The CDR3 coding sequence is TGTGCCAGCAGCCATAATACCAAAGGACTAGCGGGAGCATATGAGCAGTTCTTC. The chain employs TRBV7-6 and TRBJ2-1; 13 positions agree with TRBD2. This CDR3 is built from 18 residues. CDR1 SGHVS and CDR2 FNYEAQ come from the germline V gene. J gave up 8 bases and V 5 bases, and 15 bases lay outside the gene matches.

This clonotype was detected ten times or more. The chain combines TRBV5-1 with TRBJ2-1; tentatively, D is TRBD1 (5 bases). The length of the CDR3 is 13 residues. V was clipped by 0 bases and J by 6 bases, with 7 bases between them. Germline V gene data show CDR1 as SGHRS and CDR2 as YFSETQ. Here the CDR3 reads CASSLAQGNEQFF. The CDR3 region has the DNA TGCGCCAGCAGCTTGGCCCAGGGCAATGAGCAGTTCTTC.

J is TRBJ2-6 and V is TRBV12-5, with D perhaps being TRBD1 or TRBD2 (5 bases each). V was clipped by 5 bases and J by 0 bases, with 8 bases between them. Germline V gene lookup returns CDR1 LGHNT and CDR2 FRNRAP. The CDR3 covers 15 residues. The CDR3 reads CASGEGRSGANVLTF. CDR3 DNA sequence: TGTGCTAGTGGTGAGGGACGCTCTGGGGCCAACGTCCTGACTTTC.

This clonotype was detected a few times. The chain carries TRBV7-6 and TRBJ2-1; 8 bases line up with TRBD1. The CDR3 totals 14 residues. The V gene's germline CDR1 is SGHVS and CDR2 FNYEAQ. Germline trimming cut 4 bases from V and 5 bases from J; bases unmatched to any gene: 4. Here the CDR3 DNA reads TGTGCCAGCAGCTCCCGGGACAGGAACAATGAGCAGTTCTTC. Protein: CASSSRDRNNEQFF.